Following are 18 T cell receptor beta chains from one sample sequenced in a study of CD8 T cells in ankylosing spondylitis. TCRdb reprocessed the 5' RACE reads with MiXCR, giving one entry per CDR3 protein. The sample contains about 33,000 distinct CDR3 sequences, around an eighth of which appear only once. Sequenced: synovial fluid, either unsorted or a sorted T cell fraction (not recorded which). The receptors derive from a male donor with ankylosing spondylitis.

This clonotype was detected many times. The V and J genes are TRBV5-1 and TRBJ1-1; D unresolved. The CDR3 is 13 amino acids. From germline, CDR1 is SGHRS and CDR2 YFSETQ. V lost 1 base, J lost 2 bases, and 6 bases lay in between. The CDR3 DNA is TGCGCCAGCAGCTTGATAGCCAACACTGAAGCTTTCTTT. Encoded protein: CASSLIANTEAFF.

In this sample, this clonotype turned up a few times. The rearrangement uses TRBV7-6 and TRBJ2-1; 13 nucleotides align to TRBD2. With 5 bases clipped from V and 1 base from J, the junction kept 14 bases outside the gene matches. Germline CDR1 SGHVS, CDR2 FNYEAQ. This CDR3 is 20 amino acids long. In DNA form, the CDR3 reads TGTGCCAGCAGCCACGGGACTAGCGGGAAGAGGAGGGCTTCCTACAATGAGCAGTTCTTC. Its translation: CASSHGTSGKRRASYNEQFF.

This clonotype was counted at least ten times. This CDR3 reads CSADDGTSDYNEQFF. CDR3 nucleotides: TGCAGTGCAGACGATGGGACTAGCGACTACAATGAGCAGTTCTTC. The rearrangement links TRBV20-1 to TRBJ2-1; 10 nucleotides line up with TRBD2. J lost 3 bases, V lost 6 bases, and 8 bases had no gene match. Germline values: CDR1 DFQATT, CDR2 SNEGSKA (reference sequence). The CDR3 is 15 residues long.

The DNA for the CDR3 is TGCGCCAGCAGCGTGGGGGCTAGCGGGTTCGTGGAGACCCAGTACTTC. It is translated as CASSVGASGFVETQYF. The rearrangement joins TRBV5-1 to TRBJ2-5; 8 bases match TRBD2. The V segment lost 4 bases and the J segment 5 bases; nucleotides outside the gene matches: 13. This CDR3 region has 16 residues. Germline assignment: CDR1 SGHRS and CDR2 YFSETQ.

This clonotype was recorded many times. The CDR3 loop reads CASSLPAGDRNRYEQFF. Written as DNA, the CDR3 is TGTGCCAGCAGTTTACCCGCAGGGGACAGGAATAGGTATGAGCAGTTCTTC. The chain uses TRBV28 and TRBJ2-1; 8 bases line up with TRBD1. The J segment lost 8 bases and the V segment lost 2 bases, leaving 14 bases of the junction unmatched. Per germline, CDR1 MDHEN and CDR2 SYDVKM. CDR3 length: 17 amino acids.

This clonotype was detected only a few times. V usage is TRBV20-1 and J usage is TRBJ1-1, with TRBD1 matching over 9 bases. Trimming removed 6 bases from V and 3 bases from J; junction bases left unmatched: 5. The germline V gene has CDR1 DFQATT and CDR2 SNEGSKA (reference sequence). The CDR3 runs 13 residues. The CDR3 nucleotides read TGCAGTGCCCGGACAGGGGTGGACACTGAAGCTTTCTTT. Amino acid sequence: CSARTGVDTEAFF.

The V gene is TRBV10-3, the J gene TRBJ2-1; 9 bases fit TRBD2. Trimming took 1 base from V and 0 from J; bases not matched to a gene: 10. Germline V gene lookup returns CDR1 ENHRY and CDR2 SYGVKD. The CDR3 length is 19 residues. The CDR3 nucleotides are TGTGCCATCAGTGAGTTTGTTAGCGGGAGAAGGAGCTCCTACAATGAGCAGTTCTTC. Translation gives CAISEFVSGRRSSYNEQFF.

This clonotype was seen once. This clone may be a read error of a much larger clone one base away. V and J are TRBV5-6 and TRBJ2-3, with D possibly called TRBD1 or TRBD2 (6 bases each). This CDR3 has 16 residues. The germline CDR1 and CDR2 sequences are SGHDT and YYEEEE. The CDR3 nucleotides are TGTGTCAGCAGCTTGTCGGCGACAGGAGGGGTAGATACGCAGTATTTT. Translation: CVSSLSATGGVDTQYF. The full variable domain, rest sourced from reference TRBV5-6 and TRBJ2-3, is DAGVTQSPTHLIKTRGQQVTLRCSPKSGHDTVSWYQQALGQGPQFIFQYYEEEERQRGNFPDRFSGHQFPNYSSELNVNALLLGDSALYLCVSSLSATGGVDTQYFGPGTRLTVL.

This clonotype was counted ten times or more. The chain is built from TRBV28 and TRBJ2-7; the D gene is possibly TRBD1 (6 bases). This CDR3 is 11 amino acids long. CDR1 and CDR2 from the germline V gene are MDHEN and SYDVKM. Trimming left V 5 bases short and J 7 bases short, with 9 bases between. The CDR3 here is CASSPGVEQYF. The CDR3 nucleotides are TGTGCCAGCAGTCCAGGGGTTGAGCAGTACTTC.

This clonotype was found many times. This chain links TRBV9 with TRBJ2-7; D not resolved. The CDR3 spans 14 residues. The germline CDR1 and CDR2 sequences are SGDLS and YYNGEE. V lost 0 bases, J lost 1 base, and 8 bases lay in between. The CDR3 coding sequence is TGTGCCAGCAGCGTAGAGGCAGTATCCTACGAGCAGTACTTC. This translates into CASSVEAVSYEQYF.

The chain carries TRBV4-3 and TRBJ2-1; 8 bases are shared with TRBD2. CDR1 is LGHNA, CDR2 YSLEER, per germline. J gave up 9 bases and V 1 base, and 8 bases lay outside the gene matches. CDR3 length: 15 amino acids. The CDR3 reads CASSQAGGALVEQFF. CDR3 nucleotides: TGCGCCAGCAGCCAAGCCGGGGGGGCCCTCGTTGAGCAGTTCTTC.

The J gene is TRBJ1-2, the V gene TRBV15, with D maybe TRBD1 (6 bases). The length of the CDR3 is 14 residues. V shed 3 bases and J shed 4 bases, with 12 bases lying between them. In germline, CDR1 is LNHNV, CDR2 YYDKDF (reference sequence). CDR3: CATSRGATAYGYTF. Here the CDR3 DNA reads TGTGCCACCAGCAGGGGGGCGACAGCCTATGGCTACACCTTC.

This clonotype was picked up a small number of times. The chain links TRBV28 to TRBJ2-5; 9 bases agree with TRBD1. The germline gives CDR1 MDHEN, CDR2 SYDVKM. There are 16 residues in the CDR3. With 3 bases clipped from V and 2 bases from J, the junction kept 7 bases outside the gene matches. CDR3 bases: TGTGCCAGCAGTTTTCAAGGGACAGGGAGACAAGAGACCCAGTACTTC. It translates to CASSFQGTGRQETQYF. The full variable domain, rest sourced from reference TRBV28 and TRBJ2-5, is DVKVTQSSRYLVKRTGEKVFLECVQDMDHENMFWYRQDPGLGLRLIYFSYDVKMKEKGDIPEGYSVSREKKERFSLILESASTNQTSMYLCASSFQGTGRQETQYFGPGTRLLVL.

A few counts support this clonotype. CDR3 nucleotides: TGTGCCAGCAGTTCACCGGGGGCGTTGGTTCAATTTCAGCCCCAGCATTTT. It is translated as CASSSPGALVQFQPQHF. This chain connects TRBV28 to TRBJ1-5, with D possibly matching TRBD1 (6 bases). In germline, CDR1 is MDHEN, CDR2 SYDVKM. The V gene lost 4 bases and the J gene lost 6 bases, with 22 bases spanning the gap. The CDR3 loop spans 17 amino acids.

This clonotype has a count of ten or more. The chain has TRBV11-2 and TRBJ1-2, with TRBD1 matching over 7 bases. The CDR3 sequence is 15 residues long. With 5 bases clipped from V and 3 bases from J, the junction kept 9 bases outside the gene matches. CDR1 SGHAT and CDR2 FQNNGV come from the germline V gene. The DNA for the CDR3 is TGTGCCAGCAGCGCGCTACAGGGGTCGTACTATGGCTACACCTTC. Amino acid sequence: CASSALQGSYYGYTF.

The chain recombines TRBV27 with TRBJ2-2; TRBD1 aligns across 8 bases. The trim removed 4 bases at V and 8 bases at J, leaving 9 bases unmatched. The germline V gene has CDR1 MNHEY and CDR2 SMNVEV (reference sequence). The CDR3 covers 15 residues. The CDR3 is CASSSHRGDQGELFF. DNA of the CDR3: TGTGCCAGCAGTTCCCACAGGGGGGATCAGGGGGAGCTGTTTTTT.

This sequence joins TRBV7-9 and TRBJ1-2; TRBD1 matches at 7 bases. Germline V gives CDR1 SEHNR, CDR2 FQNEAQ (reference sequence). J gave up 6 bases and V 3 bases, and 4 bases lay outside the gene matches. This CDR3 region has 13 residues. CDR3 nucleotides: TGTGCCAGCAGCTTGACAGGGAGGAATGGCTACACCTTC. Residues: CASSLTGRNGYTF. The full variable domain, with the rest looked up from reference TRBV7-9 and TRBJ1-2, is DTGVSQNPRHKITKRGQNVTFRCDPISEHNRLYWYRQTLGQGPEFLTYFQNEAQLEKSRLLSDRFSAERPKGSFSTLEIQRTEQGDSAMYLCASSLTGRNGYTFGSGTRLTVV.

This clonotype has more than one count but fewer than ten. This sequence joins TRBV7-9 and TRBJ2-1; D not resolved. CDR1 is SEHNR and CDR2 is FQNEAQ in the germline V gene (reference sequence). The V and J ends lost 5 bases and 8 bases respectively, with 22 bases between them. The CDR3 is 16 residues long. This chain's CDR3 is CASSPSFVGKGYEQFF. The CDR3, as DNA: TGTGCCAGCAGCCCCTCATTCGTAGGCAAGGGATATGAGCAGTTCTTC.